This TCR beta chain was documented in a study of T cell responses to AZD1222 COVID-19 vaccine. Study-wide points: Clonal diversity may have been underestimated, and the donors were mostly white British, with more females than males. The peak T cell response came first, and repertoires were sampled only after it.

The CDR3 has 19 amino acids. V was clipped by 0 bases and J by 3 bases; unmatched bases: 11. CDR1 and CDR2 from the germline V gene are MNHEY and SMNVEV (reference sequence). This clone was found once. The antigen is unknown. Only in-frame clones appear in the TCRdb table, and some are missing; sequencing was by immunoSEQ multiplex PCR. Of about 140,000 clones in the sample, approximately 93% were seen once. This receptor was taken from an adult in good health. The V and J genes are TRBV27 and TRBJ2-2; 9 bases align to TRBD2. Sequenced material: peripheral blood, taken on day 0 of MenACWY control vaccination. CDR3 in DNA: TGTGCCAGCAGTTTATCGGGGGCACGACTAGCGGATTACACCGGGGAGCTGTTTTTT. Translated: CASSLSGARLADYTGELFF.